This T cell receptor beta chain was captured in a study of radiotherapy plus CTLA-4 blockade in lung cancer. Whole-study results and caveats: Expansion in blood of tumor-derived TCR clones was seen after radiotherapy plus ipilimumab. Together with interferon-beta, which increased in serum after radiation, early dynamic changes in blood T cell clones were reportedly the best predictors of response.

As regards this clone: Its cognate antigen is unknown.

CDR1 is SNHLY and CDR2 is FYNNEI in the germline V gene. V was clipped by 11 bases and J by 3 bases, with 11 bases between them. The CDR3 runs to 11 residues. The table came from immunoSEQ multiplex PCR; TCRdb's copy has only in-frame clones and leaves some out. The repertoire holds about 95,000 clones, about four fifths seen once, with around 0.9% in the top ten. It was focal radiation plus CTLA-4 blockade with ipilimumab that patients with chemo-refractory metastatic non-small-cell lung cancer received. This sample comprised peripheral blood, obtained from a patient treated with radiotherapy plus ipilimumab. This sequence joins TRBV2 and TRBJ2-7; no clear D gene. The receptor was isolated from a human donor with non-small cell lung cancer who had stable disease on radiotherapy plus ipilimumab. The CDR3 sequence is CAGQDRYEQYF. In DNA form, the CDR3 reads TGTGCCGGCCAGGACCGCTACGAGCAGTACTTC.